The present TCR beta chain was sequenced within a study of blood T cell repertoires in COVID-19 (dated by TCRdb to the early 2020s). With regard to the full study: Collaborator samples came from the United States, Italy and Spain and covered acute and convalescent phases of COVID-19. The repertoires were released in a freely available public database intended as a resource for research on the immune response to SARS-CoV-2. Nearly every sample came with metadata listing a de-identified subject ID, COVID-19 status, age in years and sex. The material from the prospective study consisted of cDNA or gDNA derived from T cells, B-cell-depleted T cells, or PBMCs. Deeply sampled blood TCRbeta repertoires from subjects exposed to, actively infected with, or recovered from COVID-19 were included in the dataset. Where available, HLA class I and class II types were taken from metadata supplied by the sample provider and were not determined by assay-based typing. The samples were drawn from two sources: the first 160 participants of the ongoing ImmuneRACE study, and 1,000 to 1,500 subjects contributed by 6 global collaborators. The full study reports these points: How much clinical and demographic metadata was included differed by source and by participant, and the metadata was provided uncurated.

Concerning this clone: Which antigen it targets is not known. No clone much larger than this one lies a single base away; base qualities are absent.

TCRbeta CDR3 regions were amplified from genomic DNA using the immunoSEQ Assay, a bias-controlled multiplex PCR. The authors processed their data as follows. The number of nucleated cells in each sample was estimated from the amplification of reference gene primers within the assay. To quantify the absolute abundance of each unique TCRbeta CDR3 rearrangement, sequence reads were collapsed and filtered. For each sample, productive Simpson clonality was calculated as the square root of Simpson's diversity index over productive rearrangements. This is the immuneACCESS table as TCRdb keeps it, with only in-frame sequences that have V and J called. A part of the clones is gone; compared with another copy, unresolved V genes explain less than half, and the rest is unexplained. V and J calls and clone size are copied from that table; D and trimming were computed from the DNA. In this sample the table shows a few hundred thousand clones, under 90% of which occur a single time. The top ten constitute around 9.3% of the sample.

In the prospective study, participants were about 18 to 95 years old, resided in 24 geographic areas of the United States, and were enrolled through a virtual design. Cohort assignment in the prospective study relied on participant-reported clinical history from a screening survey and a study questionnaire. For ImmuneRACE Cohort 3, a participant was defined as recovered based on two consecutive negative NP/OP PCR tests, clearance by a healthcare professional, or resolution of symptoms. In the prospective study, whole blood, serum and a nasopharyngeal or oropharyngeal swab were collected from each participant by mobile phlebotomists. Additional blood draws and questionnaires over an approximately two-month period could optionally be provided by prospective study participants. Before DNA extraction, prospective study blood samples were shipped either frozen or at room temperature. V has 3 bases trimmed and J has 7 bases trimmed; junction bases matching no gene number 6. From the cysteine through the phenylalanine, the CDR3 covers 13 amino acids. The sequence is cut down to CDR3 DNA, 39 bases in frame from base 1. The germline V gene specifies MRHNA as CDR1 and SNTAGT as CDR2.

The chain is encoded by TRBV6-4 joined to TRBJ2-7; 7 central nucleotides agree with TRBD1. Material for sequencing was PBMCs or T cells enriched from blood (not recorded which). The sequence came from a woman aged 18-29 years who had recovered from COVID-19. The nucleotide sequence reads TGTGCCAGCAGTGAGACAGGGACGGGAGAGCAGTACTTC. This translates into CASSETGTGEQYF.